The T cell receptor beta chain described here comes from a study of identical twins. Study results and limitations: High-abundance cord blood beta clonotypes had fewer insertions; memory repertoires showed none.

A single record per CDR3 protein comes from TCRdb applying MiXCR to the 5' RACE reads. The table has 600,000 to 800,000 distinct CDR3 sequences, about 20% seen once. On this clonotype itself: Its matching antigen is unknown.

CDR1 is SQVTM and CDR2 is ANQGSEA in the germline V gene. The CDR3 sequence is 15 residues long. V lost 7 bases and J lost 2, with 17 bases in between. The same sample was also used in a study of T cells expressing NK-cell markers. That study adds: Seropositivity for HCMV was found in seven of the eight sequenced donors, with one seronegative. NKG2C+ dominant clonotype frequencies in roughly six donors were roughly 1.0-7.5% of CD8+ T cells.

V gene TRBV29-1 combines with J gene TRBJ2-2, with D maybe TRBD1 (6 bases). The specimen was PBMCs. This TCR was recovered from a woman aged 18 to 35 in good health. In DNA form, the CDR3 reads TGCAGCGCCCGGGCAGGACAGACAAACACCGGGGAGCTGTTTTTT. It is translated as CSARAGQTNTGELFF.